The next 4 T cell receptor beta chains were all read from a single sample in a study of cytomegalovirus exposure and HLA in healthy donors. The primer mix had 60 Vbeta and 13 Jbeta primers. Sequencing used immunoSEQ multiplex PCR; TCRdb keeps in-frame clones, though not all of them. The sample lists about 130,000 clones, roughly 79% occurring once. The specimen was PBMCs. These receptors came from a woman aged 40-49 years in good health and CMV-seronegative.

V is TRBV5-1 and J is TRBJ1-4; D is perhaps TRBD1 (6 bases). CDR3 length equals 16 residues. The germline V and J ends were trimmed by 5 bases and 5 bases, with 19 bases remaining between them. From germline, CDR1 is SGHRS and CDR2 YFSETQ. The CDR3 nucleotides are TGCGCCAGCAGTTCGACCGGGCAGACAGGAAATGAAAAACTGTTTTTT. Translating gives CASSSTGQTGNEKLFF.

This sequence joins TRBV6-5 and TRBJ2-2; TRBD1 matches 8 bases. V shed 9 bases and J 6 bases; nucleotides not matched to a gene: 9. The CDR3 has 14 residues. Looked up from germline, CDR1 is MNHEY and CDR2 is SVGAGI. The CDR3 coding sequence is TGTGCCAGTCGCCAGGACAGGGACCCCGGGGAGCTGTTTTTT. Translating it yields CASRQDRDPGELFF.

Comments on this clone: Mismatch with germline at one junction end may stem from a read error. The chain is built from TRBV13 and TRBJ1-3, with 7 positions matching TRBD1. The germline CDR1 and CDR2 sequences are PRHDT and FYEKMQ (reference sequence). The length of the CDR3 is 16 residues. For the CDR3, the DNA is TGTGCCAGCAGCGTAGGAGTACAGGGGTCAGGAAACACCATATATTTT. Residues: CASSVGVQGSGNTIYF.

This clone was observed a handful of times. The rearrangement links TRBV29-1 to TRBJ1-1; 9 positions agree with TRBD1. The junction had 3 bases not matched to a gene; V was cut back by 3 bases and J by 7 bases. This CDR3 contains 12 residues. Germline CDR1 SQVTM, CDR2 ANQGSEA. The CDR3: CSVEGQGSEAFF. As DNA, the CDR3 is TGCAGCGTTGAGGGACAGGGAAGTGAAGCTTTCTTT.